This T cell receptor beta chain was obtained from a study of beta chain features in type 1 diabetes. Notes on the study in general: When Type 1 diabetes patients were examined, their TCRB CDR3s proved moderately but significantly shorter in all four CD4+ subsets.

The CDR3 has 12 residues. The junction had 2 bases not matched to a gene; V was cut back by 7 bases and J by 3 bases. Germline lookup yields CDR1 LNHDA and CDR2 SQIVND (reference sequence). cDNA synthesis used the whole RNA isolate, giving expressed TCRB sequences. Profiling relied on immunoSEQ multiplex PCR, and the TCRdb table lists in-frame clones only, not all of them. The sample gives hundreds of thousands of clones, roughly 12% of which show up once; approximately 0.02% is in the top ten. Points on this clone: Its specificity is unknown.

V and J are TRBV19 and TRBJ1-1, with TRBD1 matching 7 bases. This receptor was obtained from a man in his late teens or twenties with type 1 diabetes. The sequenced material came from naive CD4+ T cells from blood. CDR3 sequence reads: CASNDRDTEAFF. In nucleotides, the CDR3 is TGTGCCAGTAACGACAGGGACACTGAAGCTTTCTTT. Full variable domain (outside the CDR3, taken from reference TRBV19 and TRBJ1-1): DGGITQSPKYLFRKEGQNVTLSCEQNLNHDAMYWYRQDPGQGLRLIYYSQIVNDFQKGDIAEGYSVSREKKESFPLTVTSAQKNPTAFYLCASNDRDTEAFFGQGTRLTVV.